These 27 T cell receptor beta chains originate from one sample sequenced in a study of T cell repertoires in cytomegalovirus infection. A single record per CDR3 protein comes from TCRdb applying MiXCR to the reads. The sample lists under 150,000 distinct CDR3 sequences, under 35% occurring once. What these receptors recognize is not known. Sample: CD8+ T cells from cultured PBMCs, taken from culture after CMV antigen stimulation. The source of these receptors is a human donor in good health (CMV status not recorded). Some clones in this sample may be carry-over from other donors' samples.

The chain employs TRBV7-6 and TRBJ2-5, with a weak D call TRBD2 (5 bases). From germline, CDR1 is SGHVS and CDR2 FNYEAQ. The CDR3 spans 15 residues. The V end was cut by 2 bases, the J end by 2 bases, with 12 bases between. The CDR3 here is CASSLSRTPQETQYF. CDR3 sequence (DNA): TGTGCCAGCAGCTTAAGCCGGACTCCTCAAGAGACCCAGTACTTC. The full variable domain, with the rest looked up from reference TRBV7-6 and TRBJ2-5, is GAGVSQSPRYKVTKRGQDVALRCDPISGHVSLYWYRQALGQGPEFLTYFNYEAQQDKSGLPNDRFSAERPEGSISTLTIQRTEQRDSAMYRCASSLSRTPQETQYFGPGTRLLVL.

This clonotype was seen only a few times. The gene calls are TRBV9 and TRBJ2-1; no reliable D call. The CDR3 has 16 residues. V gave up 2 bases and J gave up 0 bases, with 12 bases separating them. Germline V lookup: CDR1 SGDLS, CDR2 YYNGEE. CDR3: CASSVASLYSYNEQFF. The CDR3 region has the DNA TGTGCCAGCAGCGTGGCAAGTCTCTACTCCTACAATGAGCAGTTCTTC. The full variable domain, with the rest looked up from reference TRBV9 and TRBJ2-1, is DSGVTQTPKHLITATGQRVTLRCSPRSGDLSVYWYQQSLDQGLQFLIQYYNGEERAKGNILERFSAQQFPDLHSELNLSSLELGDSALYFCASSVASLYSYNEQFFGPGTRLTVL.

This clonotype was seen only a few times. The chain employs TRBV6-1 and TRBJ1-2; 12 bases are shared with TRBD1. This CDR3 has 18 residues. Germline trimming cut 4 bases from V and 4 bases from J; bases unmatched to any gene: 13. Germline V gene data show CDR1 as MNHNS and CDR2 as SASEGT. The CDR3 is CASSGLRDRGRGGYGYTF. The CDR3 DNA sequence: TGTGCCAGCAGTGGACTCCGGGACAGGGGGCGCGGTGGCTATGGCTACACCTTC.

This clonotype was seen ten or more times. The CDR3 loop is CASSWGIKASEQYF. The DNA of the CDR3 is TGTGCCAGCAGTTGGGGGATCAAAGCTTCCGAGCAGTACTTC. V gene TRBV6-5 combines with J gene TRBJ2-7, with D perhaps being TRBD1 or TRBD2 (5 bases each). In germline, CDR1 is MNHEY, CDR2 SVGAGI. V lost 4 bases and J 6 bases, leaving 16 bases between the germline ends. This CDR3 region has 14 residues.

This clonotype was seen at least ten times. The chain is built from TRBV7-9 and TRBJ2-7, with unresolved D. The V gene's germline CDR1 is SEHNR and CDR2 FQNEAQ (reference sequence). CDR3 length equals 12 residues. V shed 5 bases and J shed 0 bases, with 5 bases lying between them. The CDR3 nucleotides are TGTGCCAGCAGCCCCACCTCCTACGAGCAGTACTTC. This gives the protein CASSPTSYEQYF.

As concerns this clonotype: One end of the junction is discordant with germline, which a read error may explain. V gene TRBV10-3 combines with J gene TRBJ1-2; no clear D. Germline V gene sequence: CDR1 ENHRY, CDR2 SYGVKD. This CDR3 has 11 residues. The CDR3 bases are TGCGCCATCAGTGGTCCTGATGGCTACACCTTC. Translating gives CAISGPDGYTF.

V and J are TRBV5-4 and TRBJ2-7, with D perhaps TRBD2 (5 bases). CDR3 size: 15 residues. Looked up from germline, CDR1 is SGHNT and CDR2 is YYREEE (reference sequence). V was pared by 4 bases and J by 2 bases, with 16 bases between. CDR3 protein: CASSQSRGNPYEQYF. Written as DNA, the CDR3 is TGTGCCAGCAGCCAAAGCAGAGGGAACCCCTACGAGCAGTACTTC.

The chain employs TRBV27 and TRBJ2-7, with a tentative D call TRBD1 (5 bases). Germline V lookup: CDR1 MNHEY, CDR2 SMNVEV (reference sequence). There are 12 residues in the CDR3. V gave up 8 bases and J gave up 2 bases, with 10 bases separating them. CDR3: CASGDSTYEQYF. Written as DNA, the CDR3 is TGTGCCAGCGGCGACAGCACCTACGAGCAGTACTTC.

The V and J genes are TRBV5-4 and TRBJ1-1, with TRBD1 matching 8 bases. The CDR3 totals 14 residues. Per the germline V gene, CDR1 is SGHNT and CDR2 is YYREEE (reference sequence). After removal of 4 bases from V and 1 base from J, the junction contained 3 bases not matched to a gene. In DNA, the CDR3 is TGTGCCAGCAGCCCCGACAGGGGGAACACTGAAGCTTTCTTT. Its protein product is CASSPDRGNTEAFF.

This chain uses TRBV6-1 with TRBJ2-7, with 9 bases identical to TRBD1. With V trimmed by 5 bases and J by 7 bases, 12 bases remained unmatched. Germline V gives CDR1 MNHNS, CDR2 SASEGT. The CDR3 spans 15 residues. Written as DNA, the CDR3 is TGTGCCAGCAGTCAAACAGGGGGCCGCACGAGGGAGCAGTACTTC. Translated, it gives CASSQTGGRTREQYF.

The genes are TRBV29-1 and TRBJ2-3; D ambiguous. CDR1 and CDR2 (germline): SQVTM, ANQGSEA. V lost 3 bases and J lost 6, with 7 bases in between. There are 11 residues in the CDR3. CDR3 sequence reads: CSVETLDTQYF. Written as DNA, the CDR3 is TGCAGCGTTGAGACCTTGGATACGCAGTATTTT.

This clonotype was observed at least ten times. The rearrangement joins TRBV6-2 or TRBV6-3 to TRBJ1-2; D not certain. Per germline, CDR1 MNHEY and CDR2 SVGEGT. V dropped 4 bases and J dropped 3 bases, with 9 bases sitting between them. The CDR3 runs to 13 residues. This CDR3 reads CASSSGGDYGYTF. CDR3 in DNA: TGTGCCAGCAGTTCGGGTGGTGACTATGGCTACACCTTC.

The chain is built from TRBV7-9 and TRBJ1-2; D remains ambiguous. V was pared by 3 bases and J by 4 bases, with 12 bases between. In germline, CDR1 is SEHNR, CDR2 FQNEAQ (reference sequence). This CDR3 is 14 amino acids long. In DNA, the CDR3 is TGTGCCAGCAGCTTGAGGGCCAGACCCTATGGCTACACCTTC. Protein product: CASSLRARPYGYTF.

V gene TRBV9 combines with J gene TRBJ1-2, with D possibly TRBD1 on 5 matching bases. Trimming took 2 bases from V and 4 from J, leaving 15 bases between them. Germline V gene sequence: CDR1 SGDLS, CDR2 YYNGEE. The CDR3 spans 15 residues. The CDR3 protein is CASSVWEAGRYGYTF. In DNA, the CDR3 is TGTGCCAGCAGCGTTTGGGAGGCAGGGCGCTATGGCTACACCTTC.

V is TRBV13 and J is TRBJ2-7, with TRBD1 matching over 7 bases. The CDR3 is 14 amino acids. Germline assignment: CDR1 PRHDT and CDR2 FYEKMQ (reference sequence). The V gene end was trimmed by 5 bases and the J gene end by 3 bases; junction bases not matched to a gene: 7. This chain's CDR3 is CASSTRTGRYEQYF. DNA for the CDR3: TGTGCCAGCAGCACCCGGACAGGCCGCTACGAGCAGTACTTC.

This chain links TRBV6-2 or TRBV6-3 with TRBJ1-2; D unclear. V shed 2 bases and J shed 4 bases, with 8 bases lying between them. The CDR3 spans 13 residues. In germline, CDR1 is MNHEY, CDR2 SVGEGT. CDR3 nucleotides: TGTGCCAGCAGTTACGGTCTCAGCTATGGCTACACCTTC. Protein: CASSYGLSYGYTF.

This clonotype was counted only a few times. V is TRBV5-5 and J is TRBJ1-2, with 7 bases fitting TRBD1. Per germline, CDR1 SGHKS and CDR2 YYEKEE (reference sequence). V lost 4 bases and J lost 4; bases outside the gene matches: 4. The CDR3 contains 13 residues. This CDR3 is CASSRGTVYGYTF. The CDR3 nucleotides are TGTGCCAGCAGCAGGGGGACAGTCTATGGCTACACCTTC.

The sample holds many counts of this clonotype. The V and J genes are TRBV27 and TRBJ1-2, with a weak D call TRBD1 (5 bases). Between the trimmed V and J ends, which lost 4 bases and 4 bases, there was a span of 13 bases. This CDR3 region has 14 residues. Germline-derived CDR1 and CDR2 are MNHEY and SMNVEV (reference sequence). The CDR3 protein is CASSSGPVGYGYTF. The DNA of the CDR3 is TGTGCCAGCAGTTCGGGACCGGTTGGCTATGGCTACACCTTC.

The gene calls are TRBV19 and TRBJ2-1; D possibly corresponds to TRBD2 (5 bases). The CDR3 sequence is 16 residues long. Per the germline V gene, CDR1 is LNHDA and CDR2 is SQIVND (reference sequence). V dropped 1 base and J dropped 8 bases, with 18 bases sitting between them. The CDR3 DNA follows: TGTGCCAGTAGTATAGGTCCCGGAGGAAGTCTAGATGAGCAGTTCTTC. This encodes CASSIGPGGSLDEQFF.

There are a few counts of this clonotype. The chain is built from TRBV5-6 and TRBJ2-5; D is unclear. V lost 4 bases to trimming and J lost 5 bases, with 12 bases between them. The CDR3 runs 13 residues. CDR1 SGHDT and CDR2 YYEEEE come from the germline V gene. DNA of the CDR3: TGTGCCAGCAGCGCTACGCCGGTGGAGACCCAGTACTTC. This sequence encodes CASSATPVETQYF.

The chain combines TRBV9 with TRBJ1-3; D remains unclear. CDR1 is SGDLS and CDR2 is YYNGEE in the germline V gene. The length of the CDR3 is 15 residues. V was cut by 3 bases and J by 4 bases, with 14 bases left in between. This CDR3 is CASSASGTPGNTIYF. Written as DNA, the CDR3 is TGTGCCAGCAGCGCCTCAGGTACTCCCGGAAACACCATATATTTT.

Regarding this clonotype: This clone may be a read error of a much larger clone one base away. The chain carries TRBV7-2 and TRBJ2-5; TRBD1 is a possible D gene (6 bases). The CDR3 has 15 residues. In germline, CDR1 is SGHTA, CDR2 FQGNSA. The CDR3 is CASNLEDSPQETQYF. CDR3 coding DNA: TGTGCCAGCAACTTAGAGGACAGCCCGCAAGAGACCCAGTACTTC.

The chain carries TRBV6-2 or TRBV6-3 and TRBJ1-5; no clear D. Germline values: CDR1 MNHEY, CDR2 SVGEGT. CDR3 length: 13 residues. Trimming removed 2 bases from V and 5 bases from J, with 7 bases in between. CDR3 sequence reads: CASSYGIDQPQHF. The CDR3 DNA is TGTGCCAGCAGTTACGGGATCGATCAGCCCCAGCATTTT.

The chain has TRBV12-3 or TRBV12-4 and TRBJ2-7; a possible D gene is TRBD1 (6 bases). Trimming took off 3 bases at V and 0 bases at J, with 9 bases between the two ends. This CDR3 has 14 amino acids. CDR3 loop: CASSFRGNSYEQYF. The CDR3, as DNA: TGTGCCAGCAGTTTTAGGGGGAACTCCTACGAGCAGTACTTC.

The rearrangement uses TRBV2 and TRBJ2-3; 11 positions agree with TRBD2. CDR1 and CDR2 from the germline V gene are SNHLY and FYNNEI. The CDR3 spans 18 residues. V was clipped by 3 bases and J by 2 bases; unmatched bases: 10. The CDR3 nucleotides are TGTGCCAGCAGTGACCCCGGACTAGCGGGCCCAGACACAGATACGCAGTATTTT. Translated, it gives CASSDPGLAGPDTDTQYF.

J is TRBJ2-1 and V is TRBV20-1; tentatively, D is TRBD2 (5 bases). CDR3 length equals 15 residues. V was clipped by 5 bases and J by 6 bases, with 20 bases between them. From germline, CDR1 is DFQATT and CDR2 SNEGSKA (reference sequence). The CDR3 loop is CSAPPADSFGNEQFF. The CDR3 DNA follows: TGCAGTGCTCCCCCAGCGGATAGCTTTGGCAATGAGCAGTTCTTC.

The chain recombines TRBV7-6 with TRBJ2-7, with 11 bases that match TRBD2. The length of the CDR3 is 16 residues. V trimming: 1 base; J trimming: 0 bases; junction bases outside the gene matches: 2. CDR1 is SGHVS, CDR2 FNYEAQ, per germline. The CDR3 region is CASSLETSGGSYEQYF. CDR3 bases: TGTGCCAGCAGCTTAGAAACTAGCGGGGGCTCCTACGAGCAGTACTTC.